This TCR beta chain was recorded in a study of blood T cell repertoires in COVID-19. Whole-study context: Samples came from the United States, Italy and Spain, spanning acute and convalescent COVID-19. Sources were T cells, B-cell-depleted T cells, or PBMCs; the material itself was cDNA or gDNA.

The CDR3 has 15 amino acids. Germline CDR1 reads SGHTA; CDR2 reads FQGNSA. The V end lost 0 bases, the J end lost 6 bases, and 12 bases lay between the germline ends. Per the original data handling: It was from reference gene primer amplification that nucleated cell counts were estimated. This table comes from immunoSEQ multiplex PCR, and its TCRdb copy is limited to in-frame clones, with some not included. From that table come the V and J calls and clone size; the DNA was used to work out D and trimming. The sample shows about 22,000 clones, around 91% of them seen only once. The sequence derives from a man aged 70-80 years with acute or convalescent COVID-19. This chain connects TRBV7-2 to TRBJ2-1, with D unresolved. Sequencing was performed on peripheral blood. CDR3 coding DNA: TGTGCCAGCAGCTTAGCTGCGGTGCTCGGCAATGAGCAGTTCTTC. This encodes CASSLAAVLGNEQFF.